Listed below are T cell receptor beta chains from one sample, sequenced in a study of beta chain features in type 1 diabetes. Method: immunoSEQ multiplex PCR; TCRdb's copy keeps in-frame clones and lacks some. The sample has around 600,000 clones, roughly an eighth seen once; the top ten hold roughly 0.12%. Sequences were obtained from naive CD4+ T cells from blood. These receptors were obtained from a man aged 30 to 39 with type 1 diabetes. Each CDR3 is given without its conserved first and last residue. D genes are given only for firm matches.

J gene	V gene	D gene	CDR3 protein
TRBJ2-1	TRBV5-6	NA	ASSSLESREQF
TRBJ2-1	TRBV7-2	TRBD1	ASSSEGRGHNEQF
TRBJ2-1	TRBV5-1	TRBD2	ASSSGRGLVSNEQF
TRBJ1-2	TRBV7-2	NA	ASSPDSAGSYGYT
TRBJ2-7	TRBV7-9	NA	ASSRTATYEQY
TRBJ2-6	TRBV28	NA	ASSLSSHSSGANVLT
TRBJ1-1	TRBV7-9	NA	ASSSHRLVNTEAF
TRBJ1-4	TRBV5-6	TRBD1	ASSFLDRGRNEKLF
TRBJ2-2	TRBV27	NA	ASRTAKNTGELF
TRBJ1-1	TRBV7-9	TRBD1	ASSPWTGNEAF
TRBJ1-2	TRBV19	NA	ASSIVTEETLYGYT
TRBJ1-5	TRBV19	NA	ASSRAGYQPQH
TRBJ2-7	TRBV6-5	NA	ASSYNTGAYEQY
TRBJ2-7	TRBV5-1	TRBD1	ASSLTGDSYEQY
TRBJ2-4	TRBV16	NA	ASSQWDIQY
TRBJ2-1	TRBV18	TRBD2	ASSPSRGGPNEQF
TRBJ2-7	TRBV11-3	NA	ASSFDGSYEQY